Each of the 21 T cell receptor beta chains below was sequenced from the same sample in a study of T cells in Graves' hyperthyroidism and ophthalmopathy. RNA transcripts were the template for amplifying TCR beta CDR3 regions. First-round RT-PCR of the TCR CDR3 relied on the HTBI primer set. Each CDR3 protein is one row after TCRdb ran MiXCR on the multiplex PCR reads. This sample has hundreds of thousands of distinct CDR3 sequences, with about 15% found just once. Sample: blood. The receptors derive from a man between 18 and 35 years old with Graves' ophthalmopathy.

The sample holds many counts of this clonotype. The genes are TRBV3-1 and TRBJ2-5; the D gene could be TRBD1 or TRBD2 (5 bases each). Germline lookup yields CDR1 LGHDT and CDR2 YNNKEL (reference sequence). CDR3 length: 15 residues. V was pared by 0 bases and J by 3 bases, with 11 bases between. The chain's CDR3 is CASSQDLQGEETQYF. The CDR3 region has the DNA TGTGCCAGCAGCCAAGATCTCCAGGGAGAAGAGACCCAGTACTTC.

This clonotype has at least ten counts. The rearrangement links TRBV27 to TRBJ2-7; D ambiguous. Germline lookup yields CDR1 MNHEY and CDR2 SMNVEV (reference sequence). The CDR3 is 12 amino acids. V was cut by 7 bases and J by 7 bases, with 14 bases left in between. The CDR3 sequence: CASTSQNGEQYF. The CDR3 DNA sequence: TGTGCCAGCACAAGTCAGAATGGGGAGCAGTACTTC.

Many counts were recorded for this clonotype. CDR3 coding DNA: TGTGCCATCAGGGACGAAGGCTACGAGCAGTACTTC. It is translated as CAIRDEGYEQYF. The J gene is TRBJ2-7, the V gene TRBV10-3; D is undetermined. The germline V and J ends were trimmed by 6 bases and 3 bases, with 9 bases remaining between them. The CDR3 consists of 12 residues. CDR1 is ENHRY and CDR2 is SYGVKD in the germline V gene.

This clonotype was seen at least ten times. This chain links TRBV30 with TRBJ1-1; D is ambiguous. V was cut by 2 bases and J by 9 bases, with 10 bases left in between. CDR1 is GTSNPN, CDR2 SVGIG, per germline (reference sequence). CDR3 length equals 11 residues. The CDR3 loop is CAWSIGGKAFF. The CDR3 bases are TGTGCCTGGAGTATTGGAGGGAAAGCTTTCTTT.

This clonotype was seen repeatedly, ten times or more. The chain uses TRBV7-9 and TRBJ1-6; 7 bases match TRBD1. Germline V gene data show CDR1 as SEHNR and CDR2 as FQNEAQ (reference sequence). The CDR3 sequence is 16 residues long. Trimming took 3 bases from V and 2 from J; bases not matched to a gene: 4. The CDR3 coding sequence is TGTGCCAGCAGCTTTGACAGGGACACCTATAATTCACCCCTCCACTTT. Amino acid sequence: CASSFDRDTYNSPLHF.

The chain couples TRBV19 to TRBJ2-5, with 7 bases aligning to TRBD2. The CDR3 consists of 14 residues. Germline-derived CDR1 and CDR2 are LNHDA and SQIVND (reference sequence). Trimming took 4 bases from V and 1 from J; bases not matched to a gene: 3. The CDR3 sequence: CASSTPGGQETQYF. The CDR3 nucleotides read TGTGCCAGTAGTACCCCGGGGGGCCAAGAGACCCAGTACTTC. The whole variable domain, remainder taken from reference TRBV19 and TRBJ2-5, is DGGITQSPKYLFRKEGQNVTLSCEQNLNHDAMYWYRQDPGQGLRLIYYSQIVNDFQKGDIAEGYSVSREKKESFPLTVTSAQKNPTAFYLCASSTPGGQETQYFGPGTRLLVL.

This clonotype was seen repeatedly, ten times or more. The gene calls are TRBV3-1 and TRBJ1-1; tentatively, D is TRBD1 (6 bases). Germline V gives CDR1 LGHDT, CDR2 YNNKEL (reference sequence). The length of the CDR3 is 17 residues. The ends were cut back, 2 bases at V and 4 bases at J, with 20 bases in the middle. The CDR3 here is CASSQSGKGVLSTEAFF. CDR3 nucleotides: TGTGCCAGCAGCCAATCTGGAAAGGGGGTGTTAAGCACTGAAGCTTTCTTT.

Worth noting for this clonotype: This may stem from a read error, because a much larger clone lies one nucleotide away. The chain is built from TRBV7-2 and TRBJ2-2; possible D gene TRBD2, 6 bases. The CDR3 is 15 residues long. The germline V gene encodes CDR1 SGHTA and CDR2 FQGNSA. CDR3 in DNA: TGTGCCAGCAGCTTATACAGCATAAACACCGGGGGGCTGTTTTTT. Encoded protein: CASSLYSINTGGLFF.

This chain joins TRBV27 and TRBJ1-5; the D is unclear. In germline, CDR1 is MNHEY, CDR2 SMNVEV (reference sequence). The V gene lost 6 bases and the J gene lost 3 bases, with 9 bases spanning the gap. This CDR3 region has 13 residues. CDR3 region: CASRWAYNQPQHF. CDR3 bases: TGTGCCAGCAGATGGGCCTACAATCAGCCCCAGCATTTT.

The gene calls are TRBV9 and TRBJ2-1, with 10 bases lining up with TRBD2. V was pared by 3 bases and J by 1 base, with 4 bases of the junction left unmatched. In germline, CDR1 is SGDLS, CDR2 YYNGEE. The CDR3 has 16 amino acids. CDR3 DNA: TGTGCCAGCAGCGCTAGCGGGGGTATATCCTACAATGAGCAGTTCTTC. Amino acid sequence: CASSASGGISYNEQFF. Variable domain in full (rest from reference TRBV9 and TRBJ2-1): DSGVTQTPKHLITATGQRVTLRCSPRSGDLSVYWYQQSLDQGLQFLIQYYNGEERAKGNILERFSAQQFPDLHSELNLSSLELGDSALYFCASSASGGISYNEQFFGPGTRLTVL.

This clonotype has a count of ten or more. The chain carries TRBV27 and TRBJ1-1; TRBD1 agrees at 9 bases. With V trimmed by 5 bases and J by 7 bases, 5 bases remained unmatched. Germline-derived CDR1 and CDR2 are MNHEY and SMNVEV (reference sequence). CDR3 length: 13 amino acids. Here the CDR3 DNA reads TGTGCCAGCAGTACCGACAGGGGGGGTGAAGCTTTCTTT. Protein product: CASSTDRGGEAFF.

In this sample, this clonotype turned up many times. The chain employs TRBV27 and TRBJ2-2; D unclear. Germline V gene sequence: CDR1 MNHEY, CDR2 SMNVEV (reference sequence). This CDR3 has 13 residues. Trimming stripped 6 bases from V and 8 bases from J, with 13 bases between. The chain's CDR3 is CASSLNWAGELFF. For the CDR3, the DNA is TGTGCCAGCAGCCTAAACTGGGCTGGGGAGCTGTTTTTT.

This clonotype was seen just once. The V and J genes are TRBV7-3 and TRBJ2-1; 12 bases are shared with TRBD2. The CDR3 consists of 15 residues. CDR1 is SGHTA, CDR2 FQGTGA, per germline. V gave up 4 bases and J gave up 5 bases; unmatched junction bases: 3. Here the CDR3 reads CASSSRTSGDNEQFF. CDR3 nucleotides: TGTGCCAGCAGCTCCCGGACTAGCGGGGACAATGAGCAGTTCTTC.

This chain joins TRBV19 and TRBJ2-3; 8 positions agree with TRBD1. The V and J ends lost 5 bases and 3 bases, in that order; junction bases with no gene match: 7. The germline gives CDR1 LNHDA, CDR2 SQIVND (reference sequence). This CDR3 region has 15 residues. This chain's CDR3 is CASSQRQGRTDTQYF. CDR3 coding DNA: TGTGCCAGTAGTCAAAGACAGGGGAGGACAGATACGCAGTATTTT.

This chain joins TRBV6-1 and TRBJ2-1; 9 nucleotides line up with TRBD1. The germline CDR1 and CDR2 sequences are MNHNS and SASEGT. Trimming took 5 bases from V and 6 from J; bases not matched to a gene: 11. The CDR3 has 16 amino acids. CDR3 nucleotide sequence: TGTGCCAGCAGTTCCCCGGGACAGGGTTCGGGCAATGAGCAGTTCTTC. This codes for CASSSPGQGSGNEQFF.

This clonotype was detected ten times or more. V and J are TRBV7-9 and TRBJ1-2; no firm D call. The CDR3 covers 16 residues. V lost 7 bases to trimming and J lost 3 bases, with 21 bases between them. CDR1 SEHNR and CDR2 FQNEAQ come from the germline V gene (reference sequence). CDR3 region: CASTHSPPGGDYGYTF. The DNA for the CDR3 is TGTGCCAGCACCCACTCACCCCCGGGTGGGGACTATGGCTACACCTTC. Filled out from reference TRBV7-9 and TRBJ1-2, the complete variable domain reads DTGVSQNPRHKITKRGQNVTFRCDPISEHNRLYWYRQTLGQGPEFLTYFQNEAQLEKSRLLSDRFSAERPKGSFSTLEIQRTEQGDSAMYLCASTHSPPGGDYGYTFGSGTRLTVV.

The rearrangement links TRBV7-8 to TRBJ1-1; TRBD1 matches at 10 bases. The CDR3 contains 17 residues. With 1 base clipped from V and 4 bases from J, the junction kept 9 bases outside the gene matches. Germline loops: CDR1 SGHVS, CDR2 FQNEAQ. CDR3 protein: CASSLGWGQGIGTEAFF. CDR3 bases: TGTGCCAGCAGCTTAGGATGGGGACAGGGGATTGGCACTGAAGCTTTCTTT.

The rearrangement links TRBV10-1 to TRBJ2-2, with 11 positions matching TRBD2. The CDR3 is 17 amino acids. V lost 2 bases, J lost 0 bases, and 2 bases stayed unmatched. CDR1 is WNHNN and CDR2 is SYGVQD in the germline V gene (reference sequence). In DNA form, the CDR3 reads TGCGCCAGCAGTGAGCCTAGCGGGGGGCCGAACACCGGGGAGCTGTTTTTT. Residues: CASSEPSGGPNTGELFF.

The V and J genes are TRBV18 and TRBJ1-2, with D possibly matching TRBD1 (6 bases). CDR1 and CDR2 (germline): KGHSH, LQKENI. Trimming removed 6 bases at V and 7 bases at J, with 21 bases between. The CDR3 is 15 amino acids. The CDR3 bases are TGTGCCAGCTCCCCTAGGGAGGGGGAAGGCTGTGGCTACACCTTC. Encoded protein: CASSPREGEGCGYTF.

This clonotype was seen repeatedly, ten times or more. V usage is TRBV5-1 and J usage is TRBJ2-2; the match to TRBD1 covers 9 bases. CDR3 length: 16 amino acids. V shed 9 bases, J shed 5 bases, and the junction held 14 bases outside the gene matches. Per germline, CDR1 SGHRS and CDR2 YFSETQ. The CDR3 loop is CATQQGASLGTGELFF. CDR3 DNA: TGCGCCACCCAACAGGGGGCGTCCCTCGGGACCGGGGAGCTGTTTTTT.

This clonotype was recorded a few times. The CDR3 coding sequence is TGCAGTGCCAGCCCCCTAGCGGGGAACGTCTACGAGCAGTACTTC. Amino acids: CSASPLAGNVYEQYF. The chain joins TRBV20-1 to TRBJ2-7; 9 nucleotides agree with TRBD2. Germline CDR1 DFQATT, CDR2 SNEGSKA (reference sequence). V gave up 6 bases and J gave up 3 bases; unmatched junction bases: 12. The CDR3 totals 15 residues.